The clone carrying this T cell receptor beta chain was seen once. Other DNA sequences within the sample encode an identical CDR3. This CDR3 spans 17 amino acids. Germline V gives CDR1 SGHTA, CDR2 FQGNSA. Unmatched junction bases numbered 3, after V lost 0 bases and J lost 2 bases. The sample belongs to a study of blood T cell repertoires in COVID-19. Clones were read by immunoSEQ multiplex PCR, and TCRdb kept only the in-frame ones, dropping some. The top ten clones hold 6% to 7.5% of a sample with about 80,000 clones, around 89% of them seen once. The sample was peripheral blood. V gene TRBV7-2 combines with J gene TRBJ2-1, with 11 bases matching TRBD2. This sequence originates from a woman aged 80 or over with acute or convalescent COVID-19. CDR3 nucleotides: TGTGCCAGCAGCTTAGCCGGGACTAGCGGTACCTACAATGAGCAGTTCTTC. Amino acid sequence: CASSLAGTSGTYNEQFF.